The 27 T cell receptor beta chains presented below share a single source sample, sequenced in a study of blood T cell repertoires in COVID-19. Profiled with immunoSEQ multiplex PCR; TCRdb holds only in-frame clones, not every one. This sample yields 70,000 to 80,000 clones, of which 80% are seen a single time; 10% to 15% belongs to the top ten. What was sequenced was peripheral blood. These receptors were collected from a human donor in a cohort sampled during active COVID-19.

This sequence joins TRBV4-1 and TRBJ2-7; the D gene is possibly TRBD1 (6 bases). The CDR3 length is 16 residues. Per germline, CDR1 MGHRA and CDR2 YSYEKL. V dropped 3 bases and J dropped 0 bases, with 15 bases sitting between them. The CDR3 loop reads CASSQGRQAFSYEQYF. CDR3 bases: TGCGCCAGCAGCCAGGGTCGACAGGCCTTCTCCTACGAGCAGTACTTC.

CDR3 protein: CASSDRTGLSLSSGNTIYF. In DNA, the CDR3 is TGTGCCAGCAGCGACAGGACAGGGCTAAGTCTATCGTCTGGAAACACCATATATTTT. J is TRBJ1-3 and V is TRBV9; 8 bases line up with TRBD1. The V and J ends lost 3 bases and 1 base, in that order; junction bases with no gene match: 15. The CDR3 is 19 amino acids. CDR1 and CDR2 (germline): SGDLS, YYNGEE. Complete variable domain (other parts from reference TRBV9 and TRBJ1-3): DSGVTQTPKHLITATGQRVTLRCSPRSGDLSVYWYQQSLDQGLQFLIQYYNGEERAKGNILERFSAQQFPDLHSELNLSSLELGDSALYFCASSDRTGLSLSSGNTIYFGEGSWLTVV.

This chain connects TRBV7-2 to TRBJ2-1, with D possibly matching TRBD2 (6 bases). Germline V lookup: CDR1 SGHTA, CDR2 FQGNSA. The CDR3 extends over 15 amino acids. V lost 5 bases to trimming and J lost 7 bases, with 18 bases between them. CDR3 amino acids: CASSPQGTAENEQFF. CDR3 DNA sequence: TGTGCCAGCAGCCCCCAAGGGACTGCCGAAAATGAGCAGTTCTTC. Based on the CDR3 plus reference TRBV7-2 and TRBJ2-1, the full variable domain is GAGVSQSPSNKVTEKGKDVELRCDPISGHTALYWYRQSLGQGLEFLIYFQGNSAPDKSGLPSDRFSAERTGGSVSTLTIQRTQQEDSAVYLCASSPQGTAENEQFFGPGTRLTVL.

The chain recombines TRBV5-1 with TRBJ1-2, with a possible D match to TRBD1 (6 bases). The V and J ends lost 4 bases and 8 bases respectively, with 21 bases between them. This CDR3 is built from 15 residues. From germline, CDR1 is SGHRS and CDR2 YFSETQ. CDR3 sequence (DNA): TGCGCCAGCAGCCCGGAAACAGGGTCTCTGTTCGGCTACACCTTC. Its protein product is CASSPETGSLFGYTF.

The chain links TRBV18 to TRBJ2-1; possible D gene TRBD2, 6 bases. Germline V gene sequence: CDR1 KGHSH, CDR2 LQKENI. Trimming left V 3 bases short and J 0 bases short, with 9 bases between. The CDR3 extends over 15 amino acids. CDR3 nucleotide sequence: TGTGCCAGCTCACCGCTCGGGAGCTCCTACAATGAGCAGTTCTTC. As protein: CASSPLGSSYNEQFF.

The V gene is TRBV18, the J gene TRBJ1-5, with 12 bases fitting TRBD1. In germline, CDR1 is KGHSH, CDR2 LQKENI. J lost 4 bases, V lost 6 bases, and 4 bases had no gene match. This CDR3 region has 15 residues. Here the CDR3 DNA reads TGTGCCAGCTCCCAGGGACAGGGGGCAAATCAGCCCCAGCATTTT. It yields the protein CASSQGQGANQPQHF.

The chain employs TRBV9 and TRBJ2-3; 11 nucleotides line up with TRBD2. The CDR3 runs 15 residues. Unmatched junction bases numbered 4, after V lost 4 bases and J lost 3 bases. Germline loops: CDR1 SGDLS, CDR2 YYNGEE. Here the CDR3 reads CASSIAGGPTDTQYF. The CDR3 DNA follows: TGTGCCAGCAGCATAGCGGGGGGGCCAACAGATACGCAGTATTTT.

The V gene is TRBV3-1 (or the pseudogene TRBV3-2), the J gene TRBJ1-1, with 7 bases that match TRBD1. J was trimmed by 5 bases and V by 6 bases; bases with no gene match: 6. Germline assignment: CDR1 LGHDT and CDR2 YNNKEL (reference sequence). The CDR3 loop spans 13 amino acids. CDR3 sequence (DNA): TGTGCCAGCAGGAGACAGGGATGGACTGAAGCTTTCTTT. This codes for CASRRQGWTEAFF.

This chain joins TRBV7-3 and TRBJ2-3, with a possible D match to TRBD2 (5 bases). Trimming shortened V by 5 bases and J by 4 bases, and 13 bases separated the two germline ends. Germline lookup yields CDR1 SGHTA and CDR2 FQGTGA. The CDR3 is made up of 14 amino acids. The CDR3 loop reads CASSPGRSADTQYF. Written as DNA, the CDR3 is TGTGCCAGCAGCCCCGGGCGTAGCGCAGATACGCAGTATTTT.

V gene TRBV18 combines with J gene TRBJ1-6; 9 bases align to TRBD1. Trimming removed 6 bases from V and 7 bases from J; junction bases left unmatched: 4. Germline values: CDR1 KGHSH, CDR2 LQKENI. This CDR3 is built from 14 residues. CDR3 region: CASSRDRENSPLHF. For the CDR3, the DNA is TGTGCCAGCTCCCGGGACAGGGAAAATTCACCCCTCCACTTT.

J is TRBJ1-1 and V is TRBV5-4; possibly TRBD1 for D (6 bases). Trimming removed 0 bases at V and 0 bases at J, with 12 bases between. CDR3 length: 16 residues. CDR1 and CDR2 (germline): SGHNT, YYREEE (reference sequence). The CDR3 spells CASSLGGPTVNTEAFF. CDR3 sequence (DNA): TGTGCCAGCAGCTTGGGGGGGCCGACAGTGAACACTGAAGCTTTCTTT.

This clone was counted a few times. The chain links TRBV18 to TRBJ2-1, with D perhaps TRBD2 (7 bases). The germline V gene encodes CDR1 KGHSH and CDR2 LQKENI. The CDR3 spans 14 residues. V lost 6 bases and J lost 9, with 18 bases in between. The CDR3 nucleotides are TGTGCCAGCTCCGGGGGGCAGGCCTACGGTGAGCAGTTCTTC. Translating gives CASSGGQAYGEQFF.

The chain recombines TRBV30 with TRBJ2-2; D possibly corresponds to TRBD1 (5 bases). The germline V gene has CDR1 GTSNPN and CDR2 SVGIG (reference sequence). With 0 bases removed from V and 5 bases from J, the gap between germline ends came to 7 bases. This CDR3 contains 13 residues. CDR3 DNA sequence: TGTGCCTGGAGTGTAGGACAAACCGGGGAGCTGTTTTTT. Protein sequence: CAWSVGQTGELFF.

The chain carries TRBV4-3 and TRBJ1-1, with a tentative D call TRBD1 (5 bases). This CDR3 has 15 amino acids. Trimming took 0 bases from V and 4 from J, leaving 12 bases between them. Germline-derived CDR1 and CDR2 are LGHNA and YSLEER. Written as DNA, the CDR3 is TGCGCCAGCAGCCAAGAAGTGGGGCGAAGCACTGAAGCTTTCTTT. Residues: CASSQEVGRSTEAFF.

The genes are TRBV10-3 and TRBJ2-2, with TRBD1 matching 11 bases. Germline assignment: CDR1 ENHRY and CDR2 SYGVKD. Trimming removed 3 bases from V and 4 bases from J; junction bases left unmatched: 10. There are 18 residues in the CDR3. CDR3 protein: CAISDRDRGKKATGELFF. The CDR3 region has the DNA TGTGCCATCAGTGACCGGGACAGGGGGAAAAAGGCCACCGGGGAGCTGTTTTTT.

The gene calls are TRBV9 and TRBJ1-2, with 9 bases aligning to TRBD1. The CDR3 covers 15 residues. Looked up from germline, CDR1 is SGDLS and CDR2 is YYNGEE. V dropped 4 bases and J dropped 5; count of bases not matched to a gene: 9. In nucleotides, the CDR3 is TGTGCCAGCAGCAAAGCGGGGACAGGGCTTTATGGCTACACCTTC. Its protein is CASSKAGTGLYGYTF.

The chain carries TRBV28 and TRBJ1-3; D gene uncertain. Looked up from germline, CDR1 is MDHEN and CDR2 is SYDVKM. The V end lost 7 bases, the J end lost 0 bases, and 7 bases lay between the germline ends. The CDR3 runs to 13 residues. CDR3 bases: TGTGCCAGCAAGGAGGGCTCTGGAAACACCATATATTTT. Translation gives CASKEGSGNTIYF.

This clone was recorded once. The chain employs TRBV28 and TRBJ2-3, with a possible D match to TRBD2 (6 bases). CDR1 and CDR2 (germline): MDHEN, SYDVKM. CDR3 size: 11 residues. V was cut by 4 bases and J by 8 bases, with 7 bases left in between. The CDR3 DNA follows: TGTGCCAGCAGTTCACTAGCTACGCAGTATTTT. As protein: CASSSLATQYF. Together with reference TRBV28 and TRBJ2-3, the CDR3 gives the full variable domain: DVKVTQSSRYLVKRTGEKVFLECVQDMDHENMFWYRQDPGLGLRLIYFSYDVKMKEKGDIPEGYSVSREKKERFSLILESASTNQTSMYLCASSSLATQYFGPGTRLTVL.

J is TRBJ2-1 and V is TRBV13; 8 bases match TRBD2. J gave up 3 bases and V 1 base, and 11 bases lay outside the gene matches. The CDR3 covers 18 residues. Germline values: CDR1 PRHDT, CDR2 FYEKMQ (reference sequence). This CDR3 reads CASSLDRGGSRYYNEQFF. The CDR3 nucleotides read TGTGCCAGCAGCTTAGATCGGGGGGGCTCCCGCTACTACAATGAGCAGTTCTTC.

The chain links TRBV14 to TRBJ2-7, with TRBD1 identical over 9 bases. The CDR3 covers 12 residues. Losses at the gene ends were 9 bases for V and 3 bases for J; bases not matched to a gene: 3. Looked up from germline, CDR1 is SGHDN and CDR2 is FVKESK. The CDR3 nucleotides are TGTGCCAGTGGACAGGGGCTCTACGAGCAGTACTTC. It yields the protein CASGQGLYEQYF.

The chain links TRBV7-6 to TRBJ2-2; TRBD2 might be the D (5 bases). CDR1 and CDR2 (germline): SGHVS, FNYEAQ. The CDR3 is made up of 14 amino acids. The germline V and J ends were trimmed by 5 bases and 3 bases, with 10 bases remaining between them. The CDR3 region has the DNA TGTGCCAGCAGCACTCGGACTCACACCGGGGAGCTGTTTTTT. Protein: CASSTRTHTGELFF. Using reference TRBV7-6 and TRBJ2-2 for the parts outside the CDR3, the full variable domain is GAGVSQSPRYKVTKRGQDVALRCDPISGHVSLYWYRQALGQGPEFLTYFNYEAQQDKSGLPNDRFSAERPEGSISTLTIQRTEQRDSAMYRCASSTRTHTGELFFGEGSRLTVL.

The chain has TRBV30 and TRBJ1-2, with 7 nucleotides matching TRBD1. The CDR3 runs 15 residues. The V and J ends lost 2 bases and 2 bases, in that order; junction bases with no gene match: 8. The germline gives CDR1 GTSNPN, CDR2 SVGIG (reference sequence). The CDR3 sequence: CAWSIAGGPNYGYTF. CDR3 in DNA: TGTGCCTGGAGTATAGCAGGGGGTCCGAACTATGGCTACACCTTC.

The V gene is TRBV7-8, the J gene TRBJ1-5, with D perhaps TRBD1 (6 bases). Germline V gene lookup returns CDR1 SGHVS and CDR2 FQNEAQ. With 5 bases removed from V and 4 bases from J, the gap between germline ends came to 15 bases. CDR3 length: 15 amino acids. This CDR3 reads CASSPMGAGNQPQHF. CDR3 sequence (DNA): TGTGCCAGCAGCCCTATGGGGGCCGGGAATCAGCCCCAGCATTTT.

The chain employs TRBV5-1 and TRBJ2-1; D is perhaps TRBD2 (5 bases). CDR3 size: 14 residues. Trimming took off 2 bases at V and 5 bases at J, with 11 bases between the two ends. Germline V lookup: CDR1 SGHRS, CDR2 YFSETQ. DNA of the CDR3: TGCGCCAGCAGCTTCGTGGGAGTGAACAATGAGCAGTTCTTC. Translation: CASSFVGVNNEQFF.

The rearrangement links TRBV21-1 to TRBJ2-7; TRBD2 is the table's D call, not checked against the DNA. TRBV21-1 is deemed a pseudogene. This CDR3 comprises 18 residues. CDR3 nucleotide sequence: TGTGCCAGCAGCAAAGAGGGGGAGCGGGAGGGCCCAGATTACGAGCAGTACGTC. This codes for CASSKEGEREGPDYEQYV.

This rearrangement joins TRBV19 to TRBJ2-6; a possible D gene is TRBD2 (6 bases). CDR3 length equals 16 residues. The V and J ends lost 4 bases and 0 bases respectively, with 10 bases between them. In germline, CDR1 is LNHDA, CDR2 SQIVND (reference sequence). The CDR3 nucleotides are TGTGCCAGTAGTAGGGCCGGGAGCTCTGGGGCCAACGTCCTGACTTTC. This gives the protein CASSRAGSSGANVLTF.

J is TRBJ1-1 and V is TRBV5-1; D is perhaps TRBD1 (5 bases). CDR1 is SGHRS and CDR2 is YFSETQ in the germline V gene. The CDR3 totals 15 residues. Trimming removed 4 bases from V and 4 bases from J, with 17 bases in between. The CDR3 sequence is CASSPDTQGSTEAFF. The CDR3 region has the DNA TGCGCCAGCAGCCCGGACACCCAGGGATCCACTGAAGCTTTCTTT.